The T cell receptor (beta chain) described here comes from a study of identical twins. Study results and limitations: Conclusions came from cross-sectional statistical analysis, not from following the same donors. Modelling underestimated the level of out-of-frame TCR alpha sharing observed in monozygotic twins. Excess sharing between twins was weaker in beta out-of-frame sequences.

In the case of this clonotype: Its specificity is not known.

All of the donors were Caucasians in good health. MiXCR, applied by TCRdb to the 5' RACE reads, yields one record per CDR3 protein. The sample includes roughly 250,000 distinct CDR3 sequences, around an eighth of them seen just once. This CDR3 is 17 amino acids long. CDR1 and CDR2 from the germline V gene are SGHRS and YFSETQ. V lost 1 base, J lost 5 bases, and 7 bases stayed unmatched. The material sequenced was memory (CD45RO+) T cells sorted from blood. This receptor was obtained from a woman between 18 and 29 years old in good health. The genes are TRBV5-1 and TRBJ2-4, with 12 bases fitting TRBD1. In nucleotides, the CDR3 is TGCGCCAGCAGCTTGAATTTGGGACAGGGGGCCCAAAACATTCAGTACTTC. Translation: CASSLNLGQGAQNIQYF.